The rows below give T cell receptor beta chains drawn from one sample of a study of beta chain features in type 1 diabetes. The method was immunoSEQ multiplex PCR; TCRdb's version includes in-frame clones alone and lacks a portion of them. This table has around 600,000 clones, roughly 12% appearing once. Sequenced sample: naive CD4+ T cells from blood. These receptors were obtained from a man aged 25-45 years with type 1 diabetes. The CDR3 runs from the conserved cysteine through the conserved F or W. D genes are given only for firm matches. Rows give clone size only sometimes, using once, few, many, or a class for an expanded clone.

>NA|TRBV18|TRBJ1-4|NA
TGTGCCAGCTCACCGAGCCGGTCGGGCGGAGAAAAACTGTTTTTT
CASSPSRSGGEKLFF
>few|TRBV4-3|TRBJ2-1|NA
TGCGCCAGCAGCTCATACCAGGGGAATGAGCAGTTCTTC
CASSSYQGNEQFF
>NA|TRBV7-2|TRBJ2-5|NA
TGTGCCAGCAGCTTGGGCCCCAAAGAGACCCAGTACTTC
CASSLGPKETQYF
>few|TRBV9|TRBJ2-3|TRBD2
TGTGCCAGCAGCGTAGATAGCGGGCGCACAGATACGCAGTATTTT
CASSVDSGRTDTQYF
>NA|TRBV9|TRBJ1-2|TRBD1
TGTGCCAGCAGCGGGACGGGACAGGGGTATGGCTACACCTTC
CASSGTGQGYGYTF
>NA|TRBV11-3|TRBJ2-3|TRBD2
TGTGCCAGCACCCCATCCTGGGAGGGTAGCACAGATACGCAGTATTTT
CASTPSWEGSTDTQYF
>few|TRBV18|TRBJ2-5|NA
TGTGCCAGCTTCACCGGCGAGACCCAGTACTTC
CASFTGETQYF
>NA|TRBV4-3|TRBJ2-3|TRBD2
TGCGCCAGCACCCTAGCGGGGACCACAGATACGCAGTATTTT
CASTLAGTTDTQYF
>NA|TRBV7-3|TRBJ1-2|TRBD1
TGTGCCAGCAGCCCGGAGACAGGGATTACTAACTATGGCTACACCTTC
CASSPETGITNYGYTF
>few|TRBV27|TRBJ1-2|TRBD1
TGTGCCAGCAGTTCGCTCACAGGGGCCGGCTATGGCTACACCTTC
CASSSLTGAGYGYTF
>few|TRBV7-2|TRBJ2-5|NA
TGTGCCAGCAGCTTTGTAAGCCAAGAGACCCAGTACTTC
CASSFVSQETQYF
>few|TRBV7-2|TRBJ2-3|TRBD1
TGTGCCAGCAGCTCCTCACAGGGGCCCACAGCTACGCAGTATTTT
CASSSSQGPTATQYF
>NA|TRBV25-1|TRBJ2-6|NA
TGTGCCAGCAGTGTGGGGGGCTCTGGGGCCAACGTCCTGACTTTC
CASSVGGSGANVLTF
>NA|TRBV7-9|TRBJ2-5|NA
TGTGCCAGCACGACAGTACAAGAGACCCAGTACTTC
CASTTVQETQYF
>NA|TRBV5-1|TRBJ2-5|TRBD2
TGCGCCAGCAGCTTTGATAGCGGGGGGACGGAGACCCAGTACTTC
CASSFDSGGTETQYF
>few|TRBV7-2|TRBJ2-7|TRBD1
TGTGCCAGCAGTCGAGGACAGGGAAGATACGAGCAGTACTTC
CASSRGQGRYEQYF
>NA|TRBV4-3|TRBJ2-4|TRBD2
TGCGCCAGCAGCCAAGTAGCGGGGGGGATACTAGCCAAAAACATTCAGTACTTC
CASSQVAGGILAKNIQYF
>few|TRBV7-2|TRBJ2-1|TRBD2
TGTGCCAGCAGCTTAAGACTAGCGGGGTGGAATGAGCAGTTCTTC
CASSLRLAGWNEQFF
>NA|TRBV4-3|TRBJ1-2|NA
TGCGCCAGCAGCCCACCGGGATCCCAAGAGAGTGGCTACACCTTC
CASSPPGSQESGYTF
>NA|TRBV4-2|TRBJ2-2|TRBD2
TGTGCCAGCAGCCAAAGGGCTAGCGGGGGGGCGGACACCGGGGAGCTGTTTTTT
CASSQRASGGADTGELFF
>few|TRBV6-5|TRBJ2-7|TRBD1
TGTGCCAGCAGCGGACAGGGAGACCACGAGCAGTACTTC
CASSGQGDHEQYF
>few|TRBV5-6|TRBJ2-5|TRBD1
TGTGCCAGCAGCTTGATAAGGGGGCGCGGGGAGACCCAGTACTTC
CASSLIRGRGETQYF
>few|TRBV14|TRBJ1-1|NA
TGTGCCAGCAGCCCGCAAAGGGGCAGCGTCACTGAAGCTTTCTTT
CASSPQRGSVTEAFF
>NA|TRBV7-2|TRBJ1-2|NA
TGTGCCAGCAGCTTAGTTTTCATTGGCTATGGCTACACCTTC
CASSLVFIGYGYTF
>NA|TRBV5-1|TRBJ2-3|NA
TGCGCCAGCAGCTTGTGGGACACAGATACGCAGTATTTT
CASSLWDTDTQYF
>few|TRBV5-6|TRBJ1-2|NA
TGTGCCAGCAGCCTACCCCTCAGTCGTAGTGGCTACACCTTC
CASSLPLSRSGYTF
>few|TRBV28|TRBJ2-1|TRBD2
TGTGCCAGCAGTTTGGTCCGTTCGAGCGGGGGAAGCAATGAGCAGTTCTTC
CASSLVRSSGGSNEQFF
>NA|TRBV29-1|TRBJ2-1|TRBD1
TGCAGCGGACAGGGGGACTTTTACAATGAGCAGTTCTTC
CSGQGDFYNEQFF
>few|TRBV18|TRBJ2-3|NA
TGTGCCAGCTCACCTCTTTCTCCGAGCACAGATACGCAGTATTTT
CASSPLSPSTDTQYF
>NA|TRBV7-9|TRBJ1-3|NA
TGTGCCAGCAGCTTAAATATTTTTGGGGACACCTCTGGAAACACCATATATTTT
CASSLNIFGDTSGNTIYF
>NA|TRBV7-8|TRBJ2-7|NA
TGTGCCAGCAGCTTACTAGGGGGATCCCTTTCCCACGAGCAGTACTTC
CASSLLGGSLSHEQYF
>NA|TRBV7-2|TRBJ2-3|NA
TGTGCCAGCAGCTTAGAGCAGGGAGATACGCAGTATTTT
CASSLEQGDTQYF
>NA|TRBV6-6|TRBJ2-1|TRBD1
TGTGCCAGCAGCGCGACAGGGAATAACGGTGAGCAGTTCTTC
CASSATGNNGEQFF
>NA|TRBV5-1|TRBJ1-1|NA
TGCGCCAGCAGCTTGTCAGTCGTGAACACTGAAGCTTTCTTT
CASSLSVVNTEAFF
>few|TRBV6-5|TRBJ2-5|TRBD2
TGTGCCAGCAGGGCAAGCGGGGAAGCGACCCAGTACTTC
CASRASGEATQYF
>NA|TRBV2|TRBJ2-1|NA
TGTGCCAGCAGCTCTCTCCGACAGTACAATGAGCAGTTCTTC
CASSSLRQYNEQFF
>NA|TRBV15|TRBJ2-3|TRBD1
TGTGCCACCAGCAGGAGGGGGCGCGGAGATACGCAGTATTTT
CATSRRGRGDTQYF
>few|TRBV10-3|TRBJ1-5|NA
TGTGCCATCACCTCGGGGGGGGGTCAGCCCCAGCATTTT
CAITSGGGQPQHF
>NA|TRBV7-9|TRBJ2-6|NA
TGTGCCAGCAGCTCCAGGGTTCCCAACGTCCTGACTTTC
CASSSRVPNVLTF
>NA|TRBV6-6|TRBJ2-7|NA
TGTGCCAGCAGTTACTCGATGCTCAGGCGCGAGCAGTACTTC
CASSYSMLRREQYF
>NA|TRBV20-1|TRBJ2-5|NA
TGCAGTGCCACTAGTTGGGGGACCCAGTACTTC
CSATSWGTQYF